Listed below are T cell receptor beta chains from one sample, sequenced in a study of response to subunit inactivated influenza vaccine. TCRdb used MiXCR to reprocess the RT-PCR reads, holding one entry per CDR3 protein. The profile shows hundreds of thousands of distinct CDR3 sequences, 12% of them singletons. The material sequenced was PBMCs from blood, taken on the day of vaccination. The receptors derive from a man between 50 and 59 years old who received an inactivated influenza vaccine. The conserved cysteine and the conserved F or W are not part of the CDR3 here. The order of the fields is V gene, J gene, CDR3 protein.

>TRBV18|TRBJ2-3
ASSPPGTSLGRTQY
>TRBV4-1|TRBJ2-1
ASSQAPGQGARNEQF
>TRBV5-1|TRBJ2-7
ASSWSGLTGEVREQY
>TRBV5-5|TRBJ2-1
ASSLSAGVGDEQF
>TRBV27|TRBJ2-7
ASSRKWGQAYEQY
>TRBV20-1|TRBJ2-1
SATKGGYNEQF
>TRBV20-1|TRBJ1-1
SARYLTEAF
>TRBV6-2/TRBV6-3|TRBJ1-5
ASSYGNRASQPQH
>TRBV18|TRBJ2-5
ASSPPSGSEETQY
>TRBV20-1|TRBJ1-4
SALRGMGEKLF
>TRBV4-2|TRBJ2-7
ASSQRGQGPYEQY
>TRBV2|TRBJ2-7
ASSEGAGGPFEQY
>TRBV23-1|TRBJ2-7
ASTQSGGSSYEQY
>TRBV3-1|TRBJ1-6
ASSHGAQGNSPLH
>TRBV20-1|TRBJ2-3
SAEEARDTQY
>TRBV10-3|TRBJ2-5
AINSGRAGETQY
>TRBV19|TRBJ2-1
ASSTASLNEQF
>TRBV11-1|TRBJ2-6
ASYLGAGESTGANVLT
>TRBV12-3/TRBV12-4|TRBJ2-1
ASSSSVREQF
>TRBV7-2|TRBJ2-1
ASSAGARINEQF
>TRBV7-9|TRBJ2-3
ASSSPRAGLRDTQY
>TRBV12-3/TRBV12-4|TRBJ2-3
ASSRASGIDTQY
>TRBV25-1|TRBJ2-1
ASSDSTSGGYNEQF
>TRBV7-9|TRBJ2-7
ASRKSRYEQY
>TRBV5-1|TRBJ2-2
ASSLNAAGATGELF
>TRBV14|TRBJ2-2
ASSQRTSGRPSTGELF
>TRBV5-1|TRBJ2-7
ASSLVLSGSSYEQY
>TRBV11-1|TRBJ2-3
ASSYWRSTSGASTDTQY
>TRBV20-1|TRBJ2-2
SASAGAGELF
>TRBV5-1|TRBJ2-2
ASSPRGRELF
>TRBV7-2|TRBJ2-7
ASSHRVGSYEQY
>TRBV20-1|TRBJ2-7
SASPDSYEQY
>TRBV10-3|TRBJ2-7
AIREEGAAYEQY
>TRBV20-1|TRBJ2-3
SARVGGSVDTQY
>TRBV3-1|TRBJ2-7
ASSQWTAFD
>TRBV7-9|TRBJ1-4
ASSSVQGSGEKLF
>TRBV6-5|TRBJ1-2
ASSYPIGGMNGYT
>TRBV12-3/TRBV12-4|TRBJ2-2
ASSPIGKTGELF
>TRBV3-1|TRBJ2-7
ASSQDPGSYEQY
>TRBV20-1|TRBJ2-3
SARAINSDTQY
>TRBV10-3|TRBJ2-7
AISGPLSGRAYEQY